A selection of T cell receptor beta chains follows, all from one sample in a study of blood T cells in healthy people across ages. TCRdb processed the 5' RACE reads anew with MiXCR; each CDR3 protein has one entry. The table shows about 840,000 distinct CDR3 sequences, with roughly 28% occurring only once. The same sample was also studied in work on T cells of mothers and their children.

Input material: blood. Every receptor here comes from a woman between 40 and 55 years old in good health. The CDR3 runs from the conserved cysteine through the conserved F or W. A D gene is named only where the DNA matches it firmly. Where a row states a size, it is once, few, many or the class of an expanded clone; other rows omit it.

TRBV6-2/TRBV6-3	TRBD1	TRBJ2-5	many	CASSYSDGTVATQYF	TGTGCCAGCAGTTACTCGGACGGGACAGTGGCGACCCAGTACTTC
TRBV14	-	TRBJ2-5	-	CASSPFGQGQYF	TGTGCCAGCAGCCCATTCGGACAAGGGCAGTACTTC
TRBV7-2	-	TRBJ2-2	-	CVSSSGPVAGELFF	TGTGTCAGCAGCTCGGGACCTGTCGCCGGGGAGCTGTTTTTT
TRBV24-1	TRBD1	TRBJ2-5	few	CATGPTGTGAETQYF	TGTGCCACCGGACCCACCGGGACAGGGGCAGAGACCCAGTACTTC
TRBV7-9	-	TRBJ1-1	-	CASSPRPSGAFF	TGTGCCAGCAGCCCCCGGCCCAGTGGAGCTTTCTTT
TRBV28	TRBD2	TRBJ2-1	many	CASSLWGGGDNEQFF	TGTGCCAGCAGTTTATGGGGTGGGGGGGACAATGAGCAGTTCTTC
TRBV10-3	-	TRBJ2-5	few	CAISESALSETQYF	TGTGCCATCAGTGAGTCGGCGCTCTCGGAGACCCAGTACTTC
TRBV5-6	TRBD1	TRBJ1-4	few	CASSFLGTATNEKLFF	TGTGCCAGCAGCTTTTTGGGGACAGCAACTAATGAAAAACTGTTTTTT
TRBV10-3	-	TRBJ2-7	many	CAIPNNQRNYEQYF	TGTGCCATTCCCAACAACCAGAGAAACTACGAGCAGTACTTC
TRBV25-1	TRBD1	TRBJ1-2	few	CASSGGQGIGYTF	TGTGCCAGCAGTGGTGGACAGGGGATCGGCTACACCTTC
TRBV5-1	-	TRBJ1-1	many	CASSLTTGNTEAFF	TGTGCCAGCAGTCTAACGACAGGGAACACTGAAGCTTTCTTT
TRBV30	TRBD1	TRBJ1-1	-	CARGQGWGEAFF	TGTGCCAGGGGACAGGGGTGGGGAGAAGCTTTCTTT
TRBV2	-	TRBJ2-3	few	CASSGWTDPTTDTQYF	TGTGCCAGCAGTGGATGGACTGACCCTACCACAGATACGCAGTATTTT
TRBV20-1	TRBD2	TRBJ2-4	many	CSARDRPLAGGWGAKNIQYF	TGCAGTGCTAGAGATCGGCCCCTAGCGGGGGGCTGGGGGGCCAAAAACATTCAGTACTTC
TRBV7-2	-	TRBJ2-7	-	CASSSWTDSYEQYF	TGTGCCAGCAGCTCTTGGACGGACTCCTACGAGCAGTACTTC
TRBV7-9	-	TRBJ1-3	-	CASSQEQGYGNTIYF	TGTGCCAGCAGCCAAGAACAGGGTTATGGAAACACCATATATTTT
TRBV28	-	TRBJ1-2	few	CASGPRYGYTF	TGTGCCAGCGGGCCACGCTATGGCTACACCTTC
TRBV28	TRBD1	TRBJ2-7	many	CASSQGTGLGYEQYF	TGTGCCAGCAGTCAGGGGACAGGGCTTGGCTACGAGCAGTACTTC
TRBV11-1	-	TRBJ2-7	-	CASSSPAGAGEQYF	TGTGCCAGCAGCTCCCCGGCGGGGGCAGGTGAGCAGTACTTC
TRBV20-1	TRBD1	TRBJ1-5	-	CSAIRTGVDQPQHF	TGCAGTGCTATAAGGACAGGGGTGGATCAGCCCCAGCATTTT
TRBV20-1	-	TRBJ1-2	-	CSAPTENYGCTF	-
TRBV5-1	-	TRBJ1-4	-	CASSLASGRGNEKLFF	TGCGCCAGCAGCTTGGCGTCAGGACGAGGTAATGAAAAACTGTTTTTT
TRBV5-8	-	TRBJ1-3	-	CASSRGGVYSGNTIYF	TGTGCCAGCAGTCGGGGGGGAGTGTACTCTGGAAACACCATATATTTT
TRBV7-9	TRBD2	TRBJ2-3	many	CASKSLAGGSTDTQYF	TGTGCCAGCAAATCTCTAGCGGGGGGGTCCACAGATACGCAGTATTTT
TRBV11-2	-	TRBJ2-7	few	CASNSMGREQYF	TGTGCCAGCAACTCTATGGGGCGCGAGCAGTACTTC
TRBV12-3/TRBV12-4	TRBD1	TRBJ2-5	many	CASSGQTGVGHETQYF	TGTGCCAGCAGTGGACAGACAGGGGTCGGCCACGAGACCCAGTACTTC
TRBV7-3	TRBD1	TRBJ2-3	few	CASSYDRADTQYF	TGTGCCAGCAGCTATGACAGGGCTGATACGCAGTATTTT
TRBV6-5	-	TRBJ1-5	many	CASSSFQNQPQHF	TGTGCCAGCAGCTCATTTCAGAATCAGCCCCAGCATTTT
TRBV5-1	TRBD2	TRBJ2-5	-	CASKAGGTRYF	TGCGCCAGCAAGGCGGGAGGGACCCGGTACTTC
TRBV7-3	TRBD2	TRBJ2-3	-	CASSLWGRDTDTQYF	TGTGCCAGCAGCTTGTGGGGGAGGGACACAGATACGCAGTATTTT
TRBV7-9	TRBD1	TRBJ2-1	-	CASSSTGGSHNEQFF	TGTGCCAGCAGCTCTACAGGGGGATCCCACAATGAGCAGTTCTTC
TRBV5-1	TRBD1	TRBJ1-2	few	CASSFSGGTYGYTF	TGCGCCAGCAGCTTTTCAGGGGGGACCTATGGCTACACCTTC
TRBV9	-	TRBJ1-2	many	CASSAGEAYGYTF	TGTGCCAGCAGCGCCGGTGAGGCCTACGGCTACACCTTC
TRBV21-1	-	TRBJ2-7	few	CASSKQGNLNEQYF	TGTGCCAGCAGCAAACAGGGAAACTTGAACGAGCAGTACTTC
TRBV28	TRBD1	TRBJ2-7	many	CASSTLQGASYEQYF	TGTGCCAGCAGTACATTACAGGGGGCTAGCTACGAGCAGTACTTC
TRBV7-2	TRBD1	TRBJ1-4	-	CASSLTTGLSEKLFF	TGTGCCAGCAGCTTAACGACAGGGCTTAGTGAAAAACTGTTTTTT
TRBV9	-	TRBJ1-1	-	CASSVAGGALTEAFF	TGTGCCAGCAGCGTAGCAGGAGGGGCTTTGACTGAAGCTTTCTTT
TRBV7-2	-	TRBJ1-5	-	CASSLETGSYQPQHF	TGTGCCAGCAGCTTAGAGACAGGCTCCTATCAGCCCCAGCATTTT
TRBV7-8	TRBD1	TRBJ2-7	-	CASSFAGTGRSEQYF	TGTGCCAGCAGCTTTGCCGGGACAGGTCGATCCGAGCAGTACTTC
TRBV15	TRBD2	TRBJ2-3	-	CATSRGLAVSTDTQYF	TGTGCCACCAGCAGAGGTCTAGCGGTTAGCACAGATACGCAGTATTTT